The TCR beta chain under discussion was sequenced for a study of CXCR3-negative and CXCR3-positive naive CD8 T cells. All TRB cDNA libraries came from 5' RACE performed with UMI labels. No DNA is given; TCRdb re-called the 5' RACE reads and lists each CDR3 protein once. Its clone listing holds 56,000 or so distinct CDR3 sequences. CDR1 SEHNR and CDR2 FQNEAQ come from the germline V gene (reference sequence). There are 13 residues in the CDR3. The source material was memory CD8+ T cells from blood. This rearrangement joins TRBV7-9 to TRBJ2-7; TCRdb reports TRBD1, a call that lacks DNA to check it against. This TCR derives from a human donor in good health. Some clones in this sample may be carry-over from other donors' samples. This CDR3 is CASSPWDSYEQYF.